This TCR beta chain was identified during a study of blood T cell repertoires in COVID-19. For the study at large: In each case, the material was cDNA or gDNA derived from T cells, B-cell-depleted T cells, or PBMCs.

The data were produced by immunoSEQ multiplex PCR, yet TCRdb's version contains in-frame clones alone and is incomplete. The sample lists about 130,000 clones, approximately 83% occurring once. The receptor was isolated from a man older than 75 with active or convalescent COVID-19. Sequencing was done on a sample of peripheral blood.

The CDR3 nucleotides read TGTGCCAGCACCACGGGACAGGGCTTTTCAGATACGCAGTATTTT. Its protein product is CASTTGQGFSDTQYF. The genes are TRBV7-8 and TRBJ2-3; 9 nucleotides match TRBD1. V trimming: 7 bases; J trimming: 4 bases; junction bases outside the gene matches: 9. Germline V gene data show CDR1 as SGHVS and CDR2 as FQNEAQ. The CDR3 runs to 15 residues.